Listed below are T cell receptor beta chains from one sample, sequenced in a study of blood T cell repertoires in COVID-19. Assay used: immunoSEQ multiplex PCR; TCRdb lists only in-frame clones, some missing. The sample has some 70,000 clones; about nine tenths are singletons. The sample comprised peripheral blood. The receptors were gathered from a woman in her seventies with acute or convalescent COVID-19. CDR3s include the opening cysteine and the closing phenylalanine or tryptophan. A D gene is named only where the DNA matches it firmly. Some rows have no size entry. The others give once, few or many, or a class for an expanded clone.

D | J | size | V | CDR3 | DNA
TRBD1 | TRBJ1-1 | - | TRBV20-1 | CSASLRGRNTEAFF | TGCAGTGCTAGTTTAAGGGGGCGGAACACTGAAGCTTTCTTT
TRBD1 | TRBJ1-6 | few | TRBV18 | CASSPDRVGSPLHF | TGTGCCAGCTCACCGGACAGGGTAGGATCACCCCTCCACTTT
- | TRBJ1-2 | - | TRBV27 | CASRPRSGGEGNGYTF | TGTGCCAGCAGGCCCCGAAGCGGGGGGGAAGGGAATGGCTACACCTTC
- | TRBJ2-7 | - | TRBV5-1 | CASRGDQENYEQYF | TGCGCCAGCAGAGGGGATCAGGAGAATTACGAGCAGTACTTC
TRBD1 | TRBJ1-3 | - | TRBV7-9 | CASSSPDRSGNTIYF | TGTGCCAGCAGCTCTCCGGACAGGTCTGGAAACACCATATATTTT
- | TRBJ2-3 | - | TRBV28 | CASREPSPGGTDTQYF | TGTGCCAGCAGGGAACCTAGCCCGGGGGGCACAGATACGCAGTATTTT
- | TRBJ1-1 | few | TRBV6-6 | CASRIDRPNTEAFF | TGTGCCAGCAGGATAGACAGGCCCAACACTGAAGCTTTCTTT
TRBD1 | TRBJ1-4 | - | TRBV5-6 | CASSPPGGTNEKLFF | TGTGCCAGCAGTCCCCCAGGGGGAACTAATGAAAAACTGTTTTTT
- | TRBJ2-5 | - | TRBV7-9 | CASSLKQTGRETQYF | TGTGCCAGCAGTTTAAAACAAACAGGGAGAGAGACCCAGTACTTC
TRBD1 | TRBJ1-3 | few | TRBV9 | CASSVAGGAGGNTIYF | TGTGCCAGCAGCGTTGCAGGGGGCGCAGGAGGAAACACCATATATTTT
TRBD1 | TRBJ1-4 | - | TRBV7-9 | CASTRQGIREKLFF | TGTGCCAGCACCCGACAGGGGATAAGAGAAAAACTGTTTTTT
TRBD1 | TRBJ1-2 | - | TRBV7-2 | CASSLMTGGDYGYTF | TGTGCCAGCAGCTTAATGACAGGGGGGGACTATGGCTACACCTTC
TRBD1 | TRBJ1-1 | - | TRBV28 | CASSQPTGGRTEAFF | TGTGCCAGCAGCCAACCGACAGGGGGCAGGACTGAAGCTTTCTTT
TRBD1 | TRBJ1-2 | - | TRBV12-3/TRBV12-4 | CASSLQGARGYTF | TGTGCCAGCAGTTTACAGGGGGCGCGTGGCTACACCTTC
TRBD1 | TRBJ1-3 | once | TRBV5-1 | CASSGDSSGNTIYF | TGCGCCAGCAGCGGGGACAGCTCTGGAAACACCATATATTTT
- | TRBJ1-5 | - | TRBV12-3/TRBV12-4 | CASTISGNQPQHF | TGTGCCAGCACCATATCGGGGAATCAGCCCCAGCATTTT
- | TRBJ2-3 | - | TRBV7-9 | CASQEGARSTDTQYF | TGTGCCAGCCAAGAAGGGGCCCGTAGCACAGATACGCAGTATTTT
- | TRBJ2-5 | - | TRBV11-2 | CASSRGNQETQYF | TGTGCCAGCAGTAGGGGGAACCAAGAGACCCAGTACTTC
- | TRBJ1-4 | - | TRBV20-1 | CSATFREKLFF | TGCAGTGCTACTTTTCGTGAAAAACTGTTTTTT
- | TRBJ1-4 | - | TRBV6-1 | CASSEGGTGRAPNEKLFF | TGTGCCAGCAGTGAAGGAGGTACAGGGAGAGCCCCTAATGAAAAACTGTTTTTT
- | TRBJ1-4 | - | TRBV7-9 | CASSRGDSEGEKLFF | TGTGCCAGCAGCCGAGGTGACTCAGAGGGTGAAAAACTGTTTTTT
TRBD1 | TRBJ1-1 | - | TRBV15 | CATSRVQGDREF | TGTGCCACCAGCAGAGTACAGGGGGACAGGGAGTTT